The rows below give T cell receptor beta chains drawn from one sample of a study of blood T cell repertoires in COVID-19. Some clones are missing from TCRdb's copy, which holds only in-frame ones; the method was immunoSEQ multiplex PCR. The sample includes around 120,000 clones, over 65% of them seen just once. The specimen was peripheral blood. Receptors originate from a man aged 25-45 years with acute or convalescent COVID-19. CDR3s include the opening cysteine and the closing phenylalanine or tryptophan. D genes are given only for firm matches. Not every row has a clone size; where given, it reads once, few, many or a size class.

>few|14|TRBV23-1|.|TRBJ1-5
TGCGCCAGCAGCCAAGCAGGGGGCAATCAGCCCCAGCATTTT
CASSQAGGNQPQHF
>.|11|TRBV9|.|TRBJ1-3
TGTGCCAGCAGCCCGGGGAACACCATATATTTT
CASSPGNTIYF
>.|16|TRBV7-2|TRBD2|TRBJ2-3
TGTGCCAGCAGGGGGACTAGCGGGGGCTTCGCAGATACGCAGTATTTT
CASRGTSGGFADTQYF
>once|13|TRBV13|.|TRBJ1-1
TGTGCCAGCTCTGGGGGCCGAAGTAATGAAGCTTTCTTT
CASSGGRSNEAFF
>once|18|TRBV7-9|TRBD1|TRBJ1-1
TGTGCCAGCAGCTTAGCGCAACGGGACAGGGGAATAACGGCTGAAGCTTTCTTT
CASSLAQRDRGITAEAFF
>.|13|TRBV30|.|TRBJ2-7
TGTGCCGGGACATTTTGGGGGGGAGACGAGCAGTACTTC
CAGTFWGGDEQYF
>.|15|TRBV9|.|TRBJ1-1
TGTGCCAGCAGCGAGGGGGAGGGGACGAACACTGAAGCTTTCTTT
CASSEGEGTNTEAFF
>.|12|TRBV6-5|.|TRBJ1-2
TGTGCCAGCAGTAACCAGGGCTATGGCTACACCTTC
CASSNQGYGYTF
>.|14|TRBV18|TRBD1|TRBJ2-2
TGTGCCAGCTCAGGACAGGACTACACCGGGGAGCTGTTTTTT
CASSGQDYTGELFF
>.|14|TRBV5-1|.|TRBJ1-1
TGCGCCAGCAGCTTGGCCACGAGGGATACTGAAGCTTTCTTT
CASSLATRDTEAFF
>.|12|TRBV13|.|TRBJ1-2
TGTGCCAGCAGCTCGGGGTCCTATGGCTACACCTTC
CASSSGSYGYTF
>.|15|TRBV19|TRBD2|TRBJ2-1
TGTGCCAGTAGTATCTCCGGACTAGCGGGTGATGAGCAGTTCTTC
CASSISGLAGDEQFF
>.|19|TRBV9|TRBD2|TRBJ2-2
TGTGCCAGCAGCGTGAGAGTTGATAGCGGGCCTACGAACACCGGGGAGCTGTTTTTT
CASSVRVDSGPTNTGELFF
>.|13|TRBV6-2/TRBV6-3|TRBD2|TRBJ2-7
TGTGCCAGCAGTTCAAGCGGGGGTTCCGAGCAGTACTTC
CASSSSGGSEQYF
>.|14|TRBV6-5|.|TRBJ1-2
TGTGCCAGCAGCCGCGGGAGGGGTACCTATGGCTACACCTTC
CASSRGRGTYGYTF
>once|12|TRBV13|.|TRBJ1-2
TGTGCCAGCAGCTTAGAAGCGAATGGCTACACCTTC
CASSLEANGYTF